Below are 6 T cell receptor beta chains sequenced from a single sample in a study of blood T cell repertoires in COVID-19. Clones were read by immunoSEQ multiplex PCR, and TCRdb kept only the in-frame ones, dropping some. Of about 160,000 clones detected, about 88% appear once; the ten largest clones hold roughly 19%. The specimen was peripheral blood. The source of these receptors is an elderly woman with acute or convalescent COVID-19.

The gene calls are TRBV19 and TRBJ2-1; 11 positions agree with TRBD2. V lost 6 bases, J lost 2 bases, and 3 bases stayed unmatched. The CDR3 consists of 15 residues. Germline assignment: CDR1 LNHDA and CDR2 SQIVND (reference sequence). The CDR3 sequence is CASRTSGNPYNEQFF. CDR3 DNA: TGTGCCAGTAGGACTAGCGGGAATCCCTACAATGAGCAGTTCTTC.

This chain uses TRBV11-2 with TRBJ2-1; tentatively, D is TRBD1 (6 bases). The CDR3 loop spans 17 amino acids. With 4 bases removed from V and 0 bases from J, the gap between germline ends came to 16 bases. The germline gives CDR1 SGHAT, CDR2 FQNNGV. Here the CDR3 DNA reads TGTGCCAGCAGCTCAGTAGGGGGTACGTCCTCCTACAATGAGCAGTTCTTC. Translation gives CASSSVGGTSSYNEQFF.

The V call is TRBV5-4, the J call TRBJ1-2, with 11 nucleotides matching TRBD1. The V gene end was trimmed by 4 bases and the J gene end by 3 bases; junction bases not matched to a gene: 8. This CDR3 has 16 residues. Germline V lookup: CDR1 SGHNT, CDR2 YYREEE (reference sequence). This CDR3 reads CASSTAPGQGDYGYTF. The CDR3, as DNA: TGTGCCAGCAGCACAGCCCCGGGACAGGGGGACTATGGCTACACCTTC.

The chain employs TRBV6-6 and TRBJ2-1, with 7 bases identical to TRBD2. The CDR3 is made up of 14 amino acids. CDR1 and CDR2 (germline): MNHNY, SVGAGI (reference sequence). V gave up 10 bases and J gave up 2 bases; unmatched junction bases: 8. The CDR3 spells CATTTSQPYNEQFF. CDR3 DNA: TGTGCCACCACGACTAGCCAGCCCTACAATGAGCAGTTCTTC.

The rearrangement uses TRBV3-1 (or the pseudogene TRBV3-2) and TRBJ2-3; 9 nucleotides agree with TRBD2. V shed 2 bases, J shed 4 bases, and the junction held 10 bases outside the gene matches. The CDR3 consists of 17 residues. Germline V gene sequence: CDR1 LGHDT, CDR2 YNNKEL (reference sequence). This CDR3 reads CASSQLAGKGGPDTQYF. DNA for the CDR3: TGTGCCAGCAGCCAACTAGCGGGGAAGGGGGGCCCAGATACGCAGTATTTT.

The gene calls are TRBV3-1 (or the pseudogene TRBV3-2) and TRBJ2-3; a possible D gene is TRBD1 (6 bases). CDR1 is LGHDT and CDR2 is YNNKEL in the germline V gene (reference sequence). V lost 1 base to trimming and J lost 1 base, with 9 bases between them. The CDR3 sequence is 15 residues long. CDR3 region: CASSQGPGGTDTQYF. The CDR3 coding sequence is TGTGCCAGCAGCCAAGGGCCAGGGGGCACAGATACGCAGTATTTT.